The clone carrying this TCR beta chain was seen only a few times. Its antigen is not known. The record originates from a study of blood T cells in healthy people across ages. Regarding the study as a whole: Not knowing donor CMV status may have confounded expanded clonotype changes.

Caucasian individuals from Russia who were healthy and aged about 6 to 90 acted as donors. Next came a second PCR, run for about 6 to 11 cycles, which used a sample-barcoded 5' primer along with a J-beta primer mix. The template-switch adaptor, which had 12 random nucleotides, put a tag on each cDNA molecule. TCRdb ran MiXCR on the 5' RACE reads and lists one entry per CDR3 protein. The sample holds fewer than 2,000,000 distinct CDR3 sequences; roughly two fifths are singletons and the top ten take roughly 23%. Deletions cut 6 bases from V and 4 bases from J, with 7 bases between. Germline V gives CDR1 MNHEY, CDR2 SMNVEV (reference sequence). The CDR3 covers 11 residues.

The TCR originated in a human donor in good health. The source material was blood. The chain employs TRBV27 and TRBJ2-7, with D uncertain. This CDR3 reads CASRINYEQYF. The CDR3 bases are TGTGCCAGCAGAATAAATTACGAGCAGTACTTC.